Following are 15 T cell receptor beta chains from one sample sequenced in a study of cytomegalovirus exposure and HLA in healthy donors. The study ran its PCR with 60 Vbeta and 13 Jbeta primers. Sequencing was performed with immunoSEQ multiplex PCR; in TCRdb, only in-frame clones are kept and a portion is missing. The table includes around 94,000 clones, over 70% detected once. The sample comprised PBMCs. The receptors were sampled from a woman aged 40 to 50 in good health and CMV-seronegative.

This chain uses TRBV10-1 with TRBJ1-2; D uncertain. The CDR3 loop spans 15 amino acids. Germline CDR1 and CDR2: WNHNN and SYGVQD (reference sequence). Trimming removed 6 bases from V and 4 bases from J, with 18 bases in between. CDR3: CASSADITLVYGYTF. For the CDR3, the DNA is TGCGCCAGCAGCGCTGATATTACTTTAGTCTATGGCTACACCTTC.

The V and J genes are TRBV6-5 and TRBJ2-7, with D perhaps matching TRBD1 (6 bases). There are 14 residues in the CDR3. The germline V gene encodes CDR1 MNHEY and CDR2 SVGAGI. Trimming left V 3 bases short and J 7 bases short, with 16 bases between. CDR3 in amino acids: CASSYHGGAGEQYF. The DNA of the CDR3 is TGTGCCAGCAGTTATCATGGGGGCGCAGGGGAGCAGTACTTC.

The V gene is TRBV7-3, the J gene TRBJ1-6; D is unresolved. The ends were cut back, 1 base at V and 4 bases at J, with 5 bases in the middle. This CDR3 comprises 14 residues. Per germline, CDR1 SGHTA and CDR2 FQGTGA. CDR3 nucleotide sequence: TGTGCCAGCAGCTTAAGAGATTATAATTCACCCCTCCACTTT. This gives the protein CASSLRDYNSPLHF.

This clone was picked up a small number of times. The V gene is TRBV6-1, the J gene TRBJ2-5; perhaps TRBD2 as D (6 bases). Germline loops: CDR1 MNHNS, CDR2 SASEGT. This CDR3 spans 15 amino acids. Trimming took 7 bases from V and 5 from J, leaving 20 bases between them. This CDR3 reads CASKNAVRGLETQYF. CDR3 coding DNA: TGTGCCAGCAAGAATGCGGTTCGGGGGTTGGAGACCCAGTACTTC.

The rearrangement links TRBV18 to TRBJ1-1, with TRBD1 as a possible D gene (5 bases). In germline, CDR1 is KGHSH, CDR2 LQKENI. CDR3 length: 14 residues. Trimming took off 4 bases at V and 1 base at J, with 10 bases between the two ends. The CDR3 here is CASSLGHQNTEAFF. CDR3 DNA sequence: TGTGCCAGCTCACTCGGACACCAGAACACTGAAGCTTTCTTT.

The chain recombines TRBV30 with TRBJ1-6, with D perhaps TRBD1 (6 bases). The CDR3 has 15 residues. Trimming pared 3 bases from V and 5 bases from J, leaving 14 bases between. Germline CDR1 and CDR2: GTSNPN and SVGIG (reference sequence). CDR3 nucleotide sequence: TGTGCCTGGAGAGGGGGGGGGCAGAATAATTCACCCCTCCACTTT. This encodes CAWRGGGQNNSPLHF.

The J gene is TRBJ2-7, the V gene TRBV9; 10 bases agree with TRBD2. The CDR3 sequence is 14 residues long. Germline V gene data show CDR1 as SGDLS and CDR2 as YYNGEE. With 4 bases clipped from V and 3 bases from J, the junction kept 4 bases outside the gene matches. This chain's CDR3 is CASSLLAGDYEQYF. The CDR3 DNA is TGTGCCAGCAGCCTGCTAGCGGGGGACTACGAGCAGTACTTC. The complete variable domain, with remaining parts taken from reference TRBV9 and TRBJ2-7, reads DSGVTQTPKHLITATGQRVTLRCSPRSGDLSVYWYQQSLDQGLQFLIQYYNGEERAKGNILERFSAQQFPDLHSELNLSSLELGDSALYFCASSLLAGDYEQYFGPGTRLTVT.

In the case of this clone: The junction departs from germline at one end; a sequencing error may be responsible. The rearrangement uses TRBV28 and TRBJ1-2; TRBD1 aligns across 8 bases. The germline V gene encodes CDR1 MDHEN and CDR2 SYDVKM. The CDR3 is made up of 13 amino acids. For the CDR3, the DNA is TGTGCCAGCAGTTTGCCCACAGGGGGTGGCTGCACCTTC. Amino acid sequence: CASSLPTGGGCTF.

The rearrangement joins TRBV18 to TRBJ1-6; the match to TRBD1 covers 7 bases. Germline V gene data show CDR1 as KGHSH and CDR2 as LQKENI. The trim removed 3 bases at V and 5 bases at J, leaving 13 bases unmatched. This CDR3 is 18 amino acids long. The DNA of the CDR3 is TGTGCCAGCTCACCGAATAGACAGGGACCTTCTGATAATTCACCCCTCCACTTT. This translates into CASSPNRQGPSDNSPLHF.

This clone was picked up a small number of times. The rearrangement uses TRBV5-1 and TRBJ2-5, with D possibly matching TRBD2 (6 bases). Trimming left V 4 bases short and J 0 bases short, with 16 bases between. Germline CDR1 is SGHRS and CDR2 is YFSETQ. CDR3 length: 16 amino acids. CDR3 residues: CASSRRFWGDQETQYF. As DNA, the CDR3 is TGCGCCAGCAGCCGCAGGTTCTGGGGGGACCAAGAGACCCAGTACTTC.

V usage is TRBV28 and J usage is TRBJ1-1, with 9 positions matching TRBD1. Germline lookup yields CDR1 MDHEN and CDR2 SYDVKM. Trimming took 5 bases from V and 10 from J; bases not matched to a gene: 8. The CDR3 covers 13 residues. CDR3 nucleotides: TGTGCCAGCAGTCCTTGGACAGGGGTAGGAGCTTTCTTT. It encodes CASSPWTGVGAFF.

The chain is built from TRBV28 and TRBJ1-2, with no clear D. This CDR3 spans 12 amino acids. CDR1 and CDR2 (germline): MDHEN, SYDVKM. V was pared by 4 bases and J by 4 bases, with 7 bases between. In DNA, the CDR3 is TGTGCCAGCAGTTACGGGAGCTATGGCTACACCTTC. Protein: CASSYGSYGYTF.

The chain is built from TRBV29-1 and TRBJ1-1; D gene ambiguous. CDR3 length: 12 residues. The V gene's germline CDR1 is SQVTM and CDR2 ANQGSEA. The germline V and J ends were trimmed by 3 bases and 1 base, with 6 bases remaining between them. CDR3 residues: CSVEAQNTEAFF. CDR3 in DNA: TGCAGCGTTGAGGCCCAGAACACTGAAGCTTTCTTT.

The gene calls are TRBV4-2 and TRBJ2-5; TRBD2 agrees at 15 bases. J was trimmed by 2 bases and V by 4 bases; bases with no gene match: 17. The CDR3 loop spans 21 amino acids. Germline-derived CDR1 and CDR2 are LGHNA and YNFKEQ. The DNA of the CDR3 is TGTGCCAGCAGCCGCCGGGGCAGGGCGGGGACTAGCGGGGGGTTGCAAGAGACCCAGTACTTC. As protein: CASSRRGRAGTSGGLQETQYF.

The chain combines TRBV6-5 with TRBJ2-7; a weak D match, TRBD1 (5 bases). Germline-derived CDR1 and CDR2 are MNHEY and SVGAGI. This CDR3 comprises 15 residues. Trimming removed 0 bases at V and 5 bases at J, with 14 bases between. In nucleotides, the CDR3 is TGTGCCAGCAGTTACTCGAATCTTAGGGGCGACGAGCAGTACTTC. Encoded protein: CASSYSNLRGDEQYF.